The present T cell receptor beta chain was sequenced within a study of cytomegalovirus exposure and HLA in healthy donors. Germline V gene data show CDR1 as GTSNPN and CDR2 as SVGIG (reference sequence). The CDR3 is 15 residues long. Trimming shortened V by 1 base and J by 2 bases, and 12 bases separated the two germline ends. As to this clone: Its target is not known.

Clones were sequenced by immunoSEQ multiplex PCR, and TCRdb holds only the in-frame ones, with some missing. The data show over 110,000 clones, with about 87% seen just once and 8.7% held by the top ten. Findings and caveats of the study: TCR beta chains numbering some 160 were designated cytomegalovirus-associated. Most observed TCR sequences were rare, whereas some public TCRs were detected in many donors.

Sequencing used PBMCs. This rearrangement joins TRBV30 to TRBJ1-5, with a weak D call TRBD1 (5 bases). This sequence originates from a man between 18 and 29 years old in good health and CMV-seropositive. CDR3 in DNA: TGTGCCTGGAGTGCCCCTGGGGGGGGCAATCAGCCCCAGCATTTT. It yields the protein CAWSAPGGGNQPQHF. Combining the CDR3 with reference TRBV30 and TRBJ1-5 gives the whole variable domain SQTIHQWPATLVQPVGSPLSLECTVEGTSNPNLYWYRQAAGRGLQLLFYSVGIGQISSEVPQNLSASRPQDRQFILSSKKLLLSDSGFYLCAWSAPGGGNQPQHFGDGTRLSIL.